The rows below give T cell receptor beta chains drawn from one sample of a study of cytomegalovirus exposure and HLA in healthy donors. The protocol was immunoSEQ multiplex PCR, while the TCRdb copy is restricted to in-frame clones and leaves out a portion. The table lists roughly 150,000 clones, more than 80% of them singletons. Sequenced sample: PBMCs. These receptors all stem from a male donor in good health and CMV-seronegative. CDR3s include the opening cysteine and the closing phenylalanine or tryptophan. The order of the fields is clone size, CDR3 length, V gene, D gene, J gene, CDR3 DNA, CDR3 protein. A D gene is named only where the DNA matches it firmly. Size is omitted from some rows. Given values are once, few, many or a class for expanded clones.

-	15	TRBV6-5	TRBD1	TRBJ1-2	TGTGCCAGCAGCAGAGCAGGACAGGGGTACTATGGCTACACCTTC	CASSRAGQGYYGYTF
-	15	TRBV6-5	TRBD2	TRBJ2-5	TGTGCCAGCAGTTACTCTCGGACTAGTAAGGAGACCCAGTACTTC	CASSYSRTSKETQYF
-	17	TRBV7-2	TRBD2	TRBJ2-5	TGTGCCAGCAGCCAAACGGCGGGGGTAGCCTCGGGGGAGACCCAGTACTTC	CASSQTAGVASGETQYF
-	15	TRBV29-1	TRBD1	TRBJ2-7	TGCAGCGTGAGGACCTCCGGGACAGGGGGCTACGAGCAGTACTTC	CSVRTSGTGGYEQYF
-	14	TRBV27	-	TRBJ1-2	TGTGCCAGCGGCCCTCAGGGAGGTCGGAGTGGCTACACCTTC	CASGPQGGRSGYTF
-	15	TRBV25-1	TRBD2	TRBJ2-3	TGTGCCAGCAGTGACCCCCACGGAGCGGGGACTACGCAGTATTTT	CASSDPHGAGTTQYF
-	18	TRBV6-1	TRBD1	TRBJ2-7	TGTGCCAGCAGTGAGTCGGGACAGGGCTTAAAAAGGACCTACGAGCAGTACTTC	CASSESGQGLKRTYEQYF
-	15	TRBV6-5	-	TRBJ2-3	TGTGCCAGCTCAAGTGCGGGACGCAGCACAGATACGCAGTATTTT	CASSSAGRSTDTQYF
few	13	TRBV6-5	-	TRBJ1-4	TGTGCCAGCCGCAGGACAGAAAATGAAAAACTGTTTTTT	CASRRTENEKLFF
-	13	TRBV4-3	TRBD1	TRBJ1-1	TGCGCCAGCAGCCGGGCCAGGGGGACTGAAGCTTTCTTT	CASSRARGTEAFF
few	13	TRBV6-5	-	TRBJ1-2	TGTGCCAGCAGTACCGACAGCACTTATGGCTACACCTTC	CASSTDSTYGYTF
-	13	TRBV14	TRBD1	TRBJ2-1	TGTGCCAGCAGCCAAGATCCCGACAGGGGATTGTTCTTC	CASSQDPDRGLFF
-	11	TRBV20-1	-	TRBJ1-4	TGCAGTGCTGACGATCGGGTAAAACTGTTTTTT	CSADDRVKLFF
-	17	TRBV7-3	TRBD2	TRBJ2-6	TGTGCCAGCGGAACTAGCGGGGGGGCGGTTGGGGCCAACGTCCTGCCTTTC	CASGTSGGAVGANVLPF
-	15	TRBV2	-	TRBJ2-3	TGTGCCAGCAGTGATCTCGGGTCAAGCACAGATACGCAGTATTTT	CASSDLGSSTDTQYF
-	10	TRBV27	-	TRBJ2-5	TGTGCCAGCAGTCGAGAGACCCAGTACTTC	CASSRETQYF
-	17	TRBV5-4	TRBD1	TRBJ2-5	TGTGCCAGCAGCAGTCAATTAACCGGGACAGGGCTAAAGACCCAGTACTTC	CASSSQLTGTGLKTQYF
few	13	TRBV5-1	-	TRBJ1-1	TGCGCCAGCAGGGAGGTGGACAACACTGAAGCTTTCTTT	CASREVDNTEAFF
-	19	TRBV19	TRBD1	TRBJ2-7	TGTGCCAGTAGTCTCCTCCCCGCCGAAAGGACAGGGAGAACCTACGAGCAGTACTTC	CASSLLPAERTGRTYEQYF
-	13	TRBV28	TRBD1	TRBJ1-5	TGTGCCAGCAGTTTGGACAGGGTACAGCCCCAGCATTTT	CASSLDRVQPQHF
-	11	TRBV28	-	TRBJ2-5	TGTGCCAGCACCACTGCCGGTACCCAGTACTTC	CASTTAGTQYF
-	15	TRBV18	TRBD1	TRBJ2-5	TGTGCCAGCTCCCTCGACAGGGGCCTAACGGAGACCCAGTACTTC	CASSLDRGLTETQYF
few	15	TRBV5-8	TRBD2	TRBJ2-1	TGTGCCAGCAGCTTGGACTCGGGACTAGCAAATGAGCAGTTCTTC	CASSLDSGLANEQFF
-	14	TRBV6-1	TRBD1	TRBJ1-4	TGTGCCAGCAGCGCGGGACAGGGGGCTCGAAAACTGTTTTTT	CASSAGQGARKLFF
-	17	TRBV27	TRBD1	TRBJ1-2	TGTGCCAGCAGTTTAAGTACCCCGGGACAGCCTTACTATGGCTACACCTTC	CASSLSTPGQPYYGYTF
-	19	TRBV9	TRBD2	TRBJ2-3	TGTGCCAGCAGCAGAGTCCCGGGACTAGCGGGGGGGCGGTCAGATACGCAGTATTTT	CASSRVPGLAGGRSDTQYF
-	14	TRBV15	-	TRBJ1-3	TGTGCCACCAGCAGAGACAGGGCTGGAAACACCATATATTTT	CATSRDRAGNTIYF
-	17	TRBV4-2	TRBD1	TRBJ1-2	TGTGCCAGCAGCCAAGGGGGCGCCGGGACAGGGGACTATGGCTACACCTTC	CASSQGGAGTGDYGYTF
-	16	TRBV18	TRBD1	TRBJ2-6	TGTGCCAGCTCATCCCTACAGGGGTCTGGGGCCAACGTCCTGACTTTC	CASSSLQGSGANVLTF
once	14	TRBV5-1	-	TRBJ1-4	TGCGCCAGCAGCTTGACAGGGTTGTGGGAAAAACTGTTTTTT	CASSLTGLWEKLFF
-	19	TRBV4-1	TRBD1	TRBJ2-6	TGCGCCAGCAACTGGATGTCGGGCAGGGGGCTCGTTGGGGCCAACGTCCTGACTTTC	CASNWMSGRGLVGANVLTF
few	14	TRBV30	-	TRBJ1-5	TGTGCCTGGAGTGTAGCCAGGAGCAATCAGCCCCAGCATTTT	CAWSVARSNQPQHF
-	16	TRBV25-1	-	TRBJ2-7	TGTGCCAGCAGTGAACTCTCAGGGGAAATTACCTACGAGCAGTACTTC	CASSELSGEITYEQYF
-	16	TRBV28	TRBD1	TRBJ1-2	TGTGCCAGCAGTCACCGGACAGGTTCCCCGGCTTATGGCTACACCTTC	CASSHRTGSPAYGYTF
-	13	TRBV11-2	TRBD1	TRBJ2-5	TGTGCCACCCGGGACAGGGGGCAGTGGACCCAGTACTTC	CATRDRGQWTQYF
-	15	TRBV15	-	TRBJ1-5	TGTGCCACCAGCAGAGAAGGGGCTGCAAATCAGCCCCAGCATTTT	CATSREGAANQPQHF
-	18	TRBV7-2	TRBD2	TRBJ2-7	TGTGCCAGCAGCTTCCGGGGGGGGACTAGCGCGTTCTCCTACGAGCAGTACTTC	CASSFRGGTSAFSYEQYF
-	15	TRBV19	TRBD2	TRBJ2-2	TGTGCCAGTAAAACTAGCGGGATCAAGGCCGGGGAGCTGTTTTTT	CASKTSGIKAGELFF
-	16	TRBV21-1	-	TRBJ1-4	TGTGCCAGCAGCAAAGGGGGCCAGGCAACTAATGAAAAACTGTTTTTT	CASSKGGQATNEKLFF
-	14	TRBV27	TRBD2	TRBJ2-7	TGTGCCAGCAGTTTTTTATCGGGGGGTTGGTTTGCGTACTTC	CASSFLSGGWFAYF
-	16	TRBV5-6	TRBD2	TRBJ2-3	TGTGCCAGCAGCTTGGATGCTAGCGGGCGCTCGGGTACGCAGTATTTT	CASSLDASGRSGTQYF
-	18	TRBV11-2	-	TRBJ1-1	TGTGCCAGCAGCAAAAATGCCGGGAGCAGCTTGCTGAACACTGAAGCTTTCTTT	CASSKNAGSSLLNTEAFF
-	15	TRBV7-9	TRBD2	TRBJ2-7	TGTGCCAGCGTCTCCACTAGCGGGGGCTCCTACGAGCAGTACTTC	CASVSTSGGSYEQYF
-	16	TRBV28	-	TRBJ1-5	TGTGCCAGCAGTTTAACTACAGGTCTCGGTGGTCAGCCCCAGCATTTT	CASSLTTGLGGQPQHF
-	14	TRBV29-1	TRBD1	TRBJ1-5	TGCAGCGTTGCCACAGGGGGCAACAATCAGCCCCAGCATTTT	CSVATGGNNQPQHF
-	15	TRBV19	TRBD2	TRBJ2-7	TGTGCCAGTAGTATAGAACTAGCGGGAGCTGAAGAGCAGTACTTC	CASSIELAGAEEQYF
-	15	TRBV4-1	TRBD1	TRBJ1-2	TGCGCCAGCAGCCAAGCGGGACAGGGAACAGGTGGCTACACCTTC	CASSQAGQGTGGYTF
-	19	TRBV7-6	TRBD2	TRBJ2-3	TGTGCCAGCAGCTTAGTCCCGCCCACTAGCGGGAGGAGCCCAGATACGCAGTATTTT	CASSLVPPTSGRSPDTQYF
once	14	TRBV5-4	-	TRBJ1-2	TGTGCCAGCAGCTTGGCAGGGGACGGCTATGGCTACACCTTC	CASSLAGDGYGYTF